Listed below are T cell receptor beta chains from one sample, sequenced in a study of blood T cell repertoires in COVID-19. The protocol was immunoSEQ multiplex PCR, while the TCRdb copy is restricted to in-frame clones and leaves out a portion. This table has around 78,000 clones, 60% to 85% appearing once. The sample consisted of peripheral blood. The receptors were gathered from a human donor in a cohort sampled during active COVID-19. Each CDR3 is given with its conserved first and last residue. A D gene is named only where the DNA matches it firmly. Clone size is not always given. Where it is, it says once, few, many or a class for expanded clones.

size	V	J	D	DNA	CDR3
NA	TRBV7-2	TRBJ1-2	NA	TGTGCCAGCAGCAGCCCCCCGGGGGGCTTCTATGGCTACACCTTC	CASSSPPGGFYGYTF
NA	TRBV5-4	TRBJ1-2	NA	TGTGCCAGCAGCATGGACACGAAAAACTATGGCTACACCTTC	CASSMDTKNYGYTF
NA	TRBV2	TRBJ1-1	TRBD1	TGTGCCAGCAGCCCGGGACAGGGGAGCGACACTGAAGCTTTCTTT	CASSPGQGSDTEAFF
NA	TRBV5-1	TRBJ1-3	TRBD1	TGCGCCAGCAGCTTAGGGACAGGGATAGGAACCATATATTTT	CASSLGTGIGTIYF
NA	TRBV15	TRBJ2-7	TRBD1	TGTGCCACCAGCAGAGTGCAGGGGGACTACGAGCAGTACTTC	CATSRVQGDYEQYF
NA	TRBV6-5	TRBJ2-3	NA	TGTGCCAGCAGCTTAGCGACCGCCGACACGCAGTATTTT	CASSLATADTQYF
NA	TRBV2	TRBJ2-1	TRBD1	TGTGCCAGCAGCCAGGACAGGATTCCCTACAATGAGCAGTTCTTC	CASSQDRIPYNEQFF
NA	TRBV9	TRBJ1-1	NA	TGTGCCAGCAGCGCCGGAGGACGTGAAGCTTTCTTT	CASSAGGREAFF
NA	TRBV7-2	TRBJ2-1	TRBD2	TGTGCCAGCAGCTATTCCAGCGGGGGAGGGAGTGAGCAGTTCTTC	CASSYSSGGGSEQFF
NA	TRBV6-6	TRBJ2-7	TRBD1	TGTGCCAGCAGCCCCGGGACAGGGAGAGTTTACGAGCAGTACTTC	CASSPGTGRVYEQYF
few	TRBV3-1/TRBV3-2	TRBJ2-7	NA	TGTGCCAGCAGCCATCAACGGGGATCGGACGAGCAGTACTTC	CASSHQRGSDEQYF
NA	TRBV5-1	TRBJ2-1	NA	TGCGCCAGCAGCTTTACGGGACTCAATGAGCAGTTCTTC	CASSFTGLNEQFF
NA	TRBV19	TRBJ1-1	TRBD1	TGTGCCAGCAGGGACAGGGGTGCGAACACTGAAGCTTTCTTT	CASRDRGANTEAFF
NA	TRBV15	TRBJ1-6	NA	TGTGCCACCAGCAGAGAGGGCAGGGGAAATTCACCCCTCCACTTT	CATSREGRGNSPLHF
NA	TRBV28	TRBJ2-1	TRBD2	TGTGCCAGTACGTGGGCTAGCGGGCTAAACAATGAGCAGTTCTTC	CASTWASGLNNEQFF
NA	TRBV6-1	TRBJ2-3	NA	TGTGCCAGCAGTGATCTAGATACGCAGTATTTT	CASSDLDTQYF
NA	TRBV6-1	TRBJ1-2	TRBD1	TGTGCCAGCAGTGAAGGGCCAGGGGGCCCATATGGCTACACCTTC	CASSEGPGGPYGYTF
NA	TRBV28	TRBJ1-6	NA	TGTGCCAGCAGTTCCTACGGGGTATTGAATAATTCACCCCTCCACTTT	CASSSYGVLNNSPLHF
many	TRBV7-9	TRBJ2-6	TRBD1	TGTGCCAGCAGCTCCCGGGGACAGCCCTCTGGGGCCAACGTCCTGACTTTC	CASSSRGQPSGANVLTF
NA	TRBV4-3	TRBJ1-2	NA	TGCGCCAGCCGAGGGCAGGGGTCTGGCTACACCTTC	CASRGQGSGYTF
NA	TRBV3-1/TRBV3-2	TRBJ2-3	NA	NA	CASSQDVPVFTDTQYF
NA	TRBV5-1	TRBJ2-5	TRBD1	TGCGCCAGCAGCTTAAGGACAGGGTCCTCGAGTGAGACCCAGTACTTC	CASSLRTGSSSETQYF
once	TRBV5-1	TRBJ2-7	TRBD1	TGCGCCAGCAGCTTCGGTACAGGGGGCGACGAGCAGTACTTC	CASSFGTGGDEQYF
NA	TRBV11-2	TRBJ2-1	TRBD1	TGTGCCAGCAGCTTAGTAGCCTCAGGGGGCGGGTACAATGAGCAGTTCTTC	CASSLVASGGGYNEQFF
NA	TRBV18	TRBJ2-1	TRBD2	TGTGCCAGCTCCCCCCTAGCGGGGGGGTACAATGAGCAGTTCTTC	CASSPLAGGYNEQFF
NA	TRBV7-2	TRBJ2-3	TRBD2	TGTGCCAGCAGCTTCGGGACTAGCGACACAGATACGCAGTATTTT	CASSFGTSDTDTQYF